The clone carrying this T cell receptor (beta chain) was recorded many times. Its target is not known. The CDR3 is 14 residues long. Deletions cut 1 base from V and 5 bases from J, with 10 bases between. Germline V CDR1 and CDR2: SGHVS, FNYEAQ. A single record per CDR3 protein comes from TCRdb applying MiXCR to the reads. Of about 740,000 distinct CDR3 sequences in the sample, around 32% are singletons; the top ten hold 18%. The sample is drawn from a study of T cell repertoires in cytomegalovirus infection. Study as a whole: Newly reported HLA-C-restricted and thoroughly characterized HLA-B-restricted CMV epitopes were employed. An indication of both CMV infection and matching HLA type came from public TCR beta signatures. Findings of the study overall: HLA-C-restricted CMV clonotypes gave the most frequent clonotype in two of eight donors. Carriage of CMV together with the relevant HLA was identifiable through cumulative public TCR beta family frequency.

The sequenced sample was cultured PBMCs, obtained from culture after CMV antigen stimulation. This receptor was identified in a human donor in good health (CMV status not recorded). Some clones in this sample may be carry-over from other donors' samples. The chain links TRBV7-6 to TRBJ2-3, with D perhaps given as TRBD1 or TRBD2 (6 bases each). CDR3 in amino acids: CASSLEGGEDTQYF. For the CDR3, the DNA is TGTGCCAGCAGCTTAGAGGGGGGCGAAGATACGCAGTATTTT.